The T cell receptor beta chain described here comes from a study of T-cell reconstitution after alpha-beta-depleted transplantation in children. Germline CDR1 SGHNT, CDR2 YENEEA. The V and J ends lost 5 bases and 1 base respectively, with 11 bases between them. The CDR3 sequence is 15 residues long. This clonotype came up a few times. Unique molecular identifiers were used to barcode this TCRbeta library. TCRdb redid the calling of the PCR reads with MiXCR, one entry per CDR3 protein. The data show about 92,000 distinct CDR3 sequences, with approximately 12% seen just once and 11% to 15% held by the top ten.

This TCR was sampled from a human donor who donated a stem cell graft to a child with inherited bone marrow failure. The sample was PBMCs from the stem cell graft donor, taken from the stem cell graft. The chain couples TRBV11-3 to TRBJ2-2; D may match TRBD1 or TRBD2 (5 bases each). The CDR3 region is CASSPGPMNTGELFF. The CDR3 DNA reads TGTGCCAGCAGCCCGGGACCGATGAACACCGGGGAGCTGTTTTTT.